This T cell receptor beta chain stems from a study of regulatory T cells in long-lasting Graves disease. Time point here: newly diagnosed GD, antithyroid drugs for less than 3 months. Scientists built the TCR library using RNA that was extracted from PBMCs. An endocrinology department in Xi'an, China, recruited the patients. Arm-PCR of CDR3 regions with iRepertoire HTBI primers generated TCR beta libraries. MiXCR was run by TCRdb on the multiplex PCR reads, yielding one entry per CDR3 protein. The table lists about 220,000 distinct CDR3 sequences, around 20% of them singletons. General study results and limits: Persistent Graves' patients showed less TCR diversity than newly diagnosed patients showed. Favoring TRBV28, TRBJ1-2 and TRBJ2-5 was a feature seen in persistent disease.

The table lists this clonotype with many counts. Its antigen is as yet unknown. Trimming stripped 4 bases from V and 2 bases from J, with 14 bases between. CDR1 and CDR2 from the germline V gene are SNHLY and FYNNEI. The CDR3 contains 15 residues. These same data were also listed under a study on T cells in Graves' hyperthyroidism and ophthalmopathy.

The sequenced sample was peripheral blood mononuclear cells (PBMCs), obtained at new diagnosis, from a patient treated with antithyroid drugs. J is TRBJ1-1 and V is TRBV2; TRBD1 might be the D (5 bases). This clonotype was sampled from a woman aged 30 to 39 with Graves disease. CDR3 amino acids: CASSGTYKGNTEAFF. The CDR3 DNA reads TGTGCCAGCAGTGGGACATATAAAGGCAACACTGAAGCTTTCTTT.